These 21 T cell receptor beta chains came from one sample sequenced in a study of blood T cell repertoires in COVID-19. Using immunoSEQ multiplex PCR, the repertoire was profiled, and TCRdb retains in-frame clones only, with some absent. The data show roughly 75,000 clones, with roughly 86% seen just once and about 0.87% held by the top ten. The sequenced sample was peripheral blood. These receptors were taken from a woman between 70 and 85 years old with acute or convalescent COVID-19.

The chain uses TRBV19 and TRBJ1-1; 8 nucleotides line up with TRBD1. Trimming cost V 8 bases and J 0 bases; bases outside gene matches: 17. CDR1 is LNHDA and CDR2 is SQIVND in the germline V gene (reference sequence). The CDR3 runs to 18 residues. The CDR3 region has the DNA TGTGCCAGTTCCTCGGGTGGGCGGACAGGGTGGGTGAACACTGAAGCTTTCTTT. Translation: CASSSGGRTGWVNTEAFF.

This sequence joins TRBV28 and TRBJ1-5; tentative D call: TRBD1 (6 bases). Germline CDR1 and CDR2: MDHEN and SYDVKM. This CDR3 is 16 amino acids long. Trimming left V 8 bases short and J 4 bases short, with 21 bases between. The CDR3 DNA follows: TGTGCCAGCTTAATCAGACTCGGACAGCCTAATCAGCCCCAGCATTTT. It is translated as CASLIRLGQPNQPQHF.

The chain carries TRBV5-1 and TRBJ2-3, with 8 bases that match TRBD2. Germline trimming cut 3 bases from V and 4 bases from J; bases unmatched to any gene: 4. The germline V gene has CDR1 SGHRS and CDR2 YFSETQ. CDR3 length: 14 amino acids. In nucleotides, the CDR3 is TGCGCCAGCAGCTCGGGGGGGCAATCAGATACGCAGTATTTT. Translated: CASSSGGQSDTQYF.

This sequence joins TRBV24-1 and TRBJ2-1; tentatively, D is TRBD1 (5 bases). The CDR3 loop spans 15 amino acids. The V and J ends lost 3 bases and 9 bases respectively, with 17 bases between them. Per germline, CDR1 KGHDR and CDR2 SFDVKD. This CDR3 reads CATSDPRWGQGEQFF. The CDR3 nucleotides are TGTGCCACCAGTGATCCCCGTTGGGGTCAGGGTGAGCAGTTCTTC.

The chain links TRBV15 to TRBJ2-7, with TRBD1 matching over 8 bases. The length of the CDR3 is 15 residues. The germline gives CDR1 LNHNV, CDR2 YYDKDF (reference sequence). Losses at the gene ends were 2 bases for V and 3 bases for J; bases not matched to a gene: 6. CDR3 region: CATSRTAGTGYEQYF. The CDR3 nucleotides are TGTGCCACCAGCAGAACGGCCGGGACAGGCTACGAGCAGTACTTC.

The V gene is TRBV30, the J gene TRBJ1-6; D remains ambiguous. The CDR3 spans 13 residues. Germline lookup yields CDR1 GTSNPN and CDR2 SVGIG (reference sequence). Trimming removed 5 bases at V and 8 bases at J, with 13 bases between. The CDR3 loop reads CAWDIHGDSPLHF. CDR3 DNA: TGTGCCTGGGATATTCATGGAGATTCACCCCTCCACTTT.

The rearrangement links TRBV10-3 to TRBJ2-7; 7 nucleotides align to TRBD1. The trim removed 10 bases at V and 0 bases at J, leaving 3 bases unmatched. CDR1 is ENHRY, CDR2 SYGVKD, per germline. The CDR3 extends over 12 amino acids. The CDR3 here is CATGTASYEQYF. The CDR3 nucleotides read TGTGCCACAGGGACAGCCTCCTACGAGCAGTACTTC.

This clone was recorded once. V and J are TRBV28 and TRBJ1-5, with 7 bases that match TRBD1. Trimming removed 5 bases from V and 4 bases from J; junction bases left unmatched: 5. Germline CDR1 is MDHEN and CDR2 is SYDVKM. The CDR3 spans 14 residues. The CDR3 region is CASSLGTDNQPQHF. In nucleotides, the CDR3 is TGTGCCAGCAGTCTAGGGACAGATAATCAGCCCCAGCATTTT.

This chain connects TRBV7-9 to TRBJ2-3; D not resolved. The CDR3 covers 12 residues. The V gene's germline CDR1 is SEHNR and CDR2 FQNEAQ (reference sequence). The V end lost 4 bases, the J end lost 3 bases, and 5 bases lay between the germline ends. CDR3 coding DNA: TGTGCCAGCAGCTCTCAGACAGATACGCAGTATTTT. Residues: CASSSQTDTQYF.

The rearrangement uses TRBV7-2 and TRBJ1-3; 7 nucleotides align to TRBD1. CDR1 SGHTA and CDR2 FQGNSA come from the germline V gene. The ends lost 6 bases at V and 0 bases at J; junction bases unmatched: 5. The CDR3 totals 15 residues. The CDR3 sequence: CASSSQGSSGNTIYF. The CDR3 DNA sequence: TGTGCCAGCAGTTCACAGGGGTCCTCTGGAAACACCATATATTTT.

V usage is TRBV5-1 and J usage is TRBJ1-1; TRBD1 agrees at 7 bases. Germline assignment: CDR1 SGHRS and CDR2 YFSETQ. With 4 bases clipped from V and 0 bases from J, the junction kept 9 bases outside the gene matches. The CDR3 has 16 residues. CDR3 sequence (DNA): TGCGCCAGCAGCCCGGGGGACAGATACATGAACACTGAAGCTTTCTTT. The encoded protein is CASSPGDRYMNTEAFF.

The rearrangement joins TRBV4-1 to TRBJ2-1, with 12 bases matching TRBD2. This CDR3 is built from 16 residues. Germline values: CDR1 MGHRA, CDR2 YSYEKL. J was trimmed by 5 bases and V by 1 base; bases with no gene match: 3. The CDR3 nucleotides are TGCGCCAGCAGCCAAGGACTAGCGGGAGTAAACAATGAGCAGTTCTTC. Encoded protein: CASSQGLAGVNNEQFF.

The rearrangement uses TRBV5-1 and TRBJ1-2; 10 bases map to TRBD1. J gave up 4 bases and V 0 bases, and 6 bases lay outside the gene matches. This CDR3 has 16 residues. The germline gives CDR1 SGHRS, CDR2 YFSETQ. CDR3 in DNA: TGCGCCAGCAGCTTGGAGACAGGGGGCCTCGGCTATGGCTACACCTTC. It codes for CASSLETGGLGYGYTF.

This rearrangement joins TRBV7-2 to TRBJ2-1, with TRBD1 matching 7 bases. Germline lookup yields CDR1 SGHTA and CDR2 FQGNSA. Germline trimming cut 4 bases from V and 10 bases from J; bases unmatched to any gene: 10. The CDR3 runs 14 residues. The CDR3 sequence: CASSSGTEVFEQFF. The CDR3 DNA is TGTGCCAGCAGCTCAGGGACAGAGGTATTCGAGCAGTTCTTC.

V and J are TRBV3-1 (or the pseudogene TRBV3-2) and TRBJ2-7, with D perhaps TRBD1 (6 bases). This CDR3 is 14 amino acids long. The germline gives CDR1 LGHDT, CDR2 YNNKEL (reference sequence). The V end lost 2 bases, the J end lost 2 bases, and 10 bases lay between the germline ends. The CDR3 loop is CASSQPKGAYEQYF. For the CDR3, the DNA is TGTGCCAGCAGCCAACCGAAGGGGGCCTACGAGCAGTACTTC.

This chain links TRBV19 with TRBJ2-3, with 9 bases fitting TRBD2. J was trimmed by 2 bases and V by 9 bases; bases with no gene match: 9. The germline V gene encodes CDR1 LNHDA and CDR2 SQIVND (reference sequence). The CDR3 length is 15 residues. The CDR3 here is CASSKLAGATDTQYF. CDR3 DNA sequence: TGTGCCAGCTCGAAATTAGCGGGGGCCACAGATACGCAGTATTTT.

A single count supports this clone. This sample includes further DNA sequences coding for the same CDR3. The chain uses TRBV2 and TRBJ2-1; 10 bases match TRBD1. This CDR3 has 15 residues. Germline trimming cut 3 bases from V and 7 bases from J; bases unmatched to any gene: 6. The germline CDR1 and CDR2 sequences are SNHLY and FYNNEI. The CDR3 reads CASSDRDRGSNEQFF. The CDR3 region has the DNA TGTGCCAGCAGTGACCGGGACAGGGGTAGTAATGAGCAGTTCTTC. The full variable domain, completed using reference TRBV2 and TRBJ2-1, is EPEVTQTPSHQVTQMGQEVILRCVPISNHLYFYWYRQILGQKVEFLVSFYNNEISEKSEIFDDQFSVERPDGSNFTLKIRSTKLEDSAMYFCASSDRDRGSNEQFFGPGTRLTVL.

The V gene is TRBV4-1, the J gene TRBJ2-1; no clear D gene. The germline V gene has CDR1 MGHRA and CDR2 YSYEKL. There are 13 residues in the CDR3. Between the trimmed V and J ends, which lost 1 base and 7 bases, there was a span of 8 bases. The CDR3 nucleotides are TGCGCCAGCAGCCAAGCCAGGAAGAATGAGCAGTTCTTC. Its translation is CASSQARKNEQFF.

This rearrangement joins TRBV11-2 to TRBJ1-6; tentatively, D is TRBD1 (6 bases). Per germline, CDR1 SGHAT and CDR2 FQNNGV. This CDR3 has 17 residues. The V end lost 1 base, the J end lost 7 bases, and 17 bases lay between the germline ends. Here the CDR3 DNA reads TGTGCCAGCAGCTTAGGGGGGCAGGGAGTAGGGAATTCACCCCTCCACTTT. Amino acid sequence: CASSLGGQGVGNSPLHF.

The chain is built from TRBV14 and TRBJ2-2; 9 bases fit TRBD1. CDR3 size: 16 residues. Germline V gives CDR1 SGHDN, CDR2 FVKESK. V shed 3 bases and J 5 bases; nucleotides not matched to a gene: 7. The CDR3, as DNA: TGTGCCAGCAGCCATGGGACAGGGAGGGAAACCGGGGAGCTGTTTTTT. Encoded protein: CASSHGTGRETGELFF.

The chain is built from TRBV11-2 and TRBJ2-7; unclear D gene. Trimming shortened V by 3 bases and J by 6 bases, and 6 bases separated the two germline ends. Germline-derived CDR1 and CDR2 are SGHAT and FQNNGV. This CDR3 spans 11 amino acids. DNA of the CDR3: TGTGCCAGCAGCTTTTCCCTCGAGCAGTACTTC. This codes for CASSFSLEQYF.